This entry describes one TCR beta chain. Antigen: not known. This CDR3 contains 13 residues. Trimming stripped 6 bases from V and 4 bases from J, with 12 bases between. The method was immunoSEQ multiplex PCR; TCRdb's version includes in-frame clones alone and lacks a portion of them. Of 120,000 or so clones listed, roughly nine tenths are singletons. This specimen comes from a study of T cell responses to AZD1222 COVID-19 vaccine. About the research overall: Pooled together were second doses at about 4 or about 12 weeks.

General study findings and limits: Donors were mostly white British, more females; clonal diversity possibly underestimated.

This specimen consisted of peripheral blood, obtained on day 0 of AZD1222 vaccination. The rearrangement joins TRBV12-3 or TRBV12-4 to TRBJ1-2; the D gene is possibly TRBD1 (5 bases). This TCR came from an adult in good health. The CDR3: CASSRDSSYGYTF. The CDR3 DNA sequence: TGTGCCAGCAGCAGGGACTCGAGCTATGGCTACACCTTC.